This T cell receptor (beta chain) was profiled in a study of OX40 agonist ivuxolimab in advanced cancers. Across the study: Patients received ivuxolimab, an agonistic anti-OX40 (CD134) antibody. A mean age of approximately 60 years, range about 20 to 85, was recorded, and approximately 85% were male.

Overall study results and limits: Clonal expansion was among the lowest in partial responders at 0.1-3.0 mg/kg, especially CD8+. Mean expanded clone counts were higher in CD8+ than CD4+ T cells.

CDR3 length: 14 residues. Per germline, CDR1 LNHDA and CDR2 SQIVND (reference sequence). The germline V and J ends were trimmed by 7 bases and 8 bases, with 18 bases remaining between them. Details on this clone: Its antigen is not identified.

The method was immunoSEQ multiplex PCR; TCRdb's version includes in-frame clones alone and lacks a portion of them. The sample includes 55,000 to 65,000 clones, around 90% seen only once; the top ten take around 0.42%. This clonotype was obtained from an adult with an advanced solid tumor such as melanoma, head and neck, liver or kidney cancer. Specimen: CD4+ or CD8+ T cells sorted from blood, collected in a trial of the OX40 agonist ivuxolimab. J is TRBJ2-4 and V is TRBV19; D is perhaps TRBD1 (6 bases). The CDR3 region has the DNA TGTGCCAGTACCCGAAGGGGGTTAGGGGACATTCAGTACTTC. Its protein product is CASTRRGLGDIQYF.